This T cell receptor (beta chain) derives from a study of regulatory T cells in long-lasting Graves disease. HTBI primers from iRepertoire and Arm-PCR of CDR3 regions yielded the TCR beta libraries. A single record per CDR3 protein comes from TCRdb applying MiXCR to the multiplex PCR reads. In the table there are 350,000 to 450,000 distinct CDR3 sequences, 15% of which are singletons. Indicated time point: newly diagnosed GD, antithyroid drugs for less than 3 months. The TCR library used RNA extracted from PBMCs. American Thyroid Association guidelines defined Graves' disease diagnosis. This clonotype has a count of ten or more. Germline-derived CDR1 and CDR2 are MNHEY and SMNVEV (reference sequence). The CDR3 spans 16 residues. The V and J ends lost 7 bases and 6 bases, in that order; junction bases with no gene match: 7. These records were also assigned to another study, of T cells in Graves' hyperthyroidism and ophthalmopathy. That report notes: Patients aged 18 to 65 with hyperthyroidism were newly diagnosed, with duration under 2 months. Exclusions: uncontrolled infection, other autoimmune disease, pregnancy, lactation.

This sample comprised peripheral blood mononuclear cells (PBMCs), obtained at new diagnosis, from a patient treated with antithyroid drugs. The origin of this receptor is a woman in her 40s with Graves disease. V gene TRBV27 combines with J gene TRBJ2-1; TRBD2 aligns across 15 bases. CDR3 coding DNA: TGTGCCAGCACCCAAGGGGGACTAGCGGGAGGCAATGAGCAGTTCTTC. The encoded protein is CASTQGGLAGGNEQFF.